This entry describes one TCR beta chain. Its antigen remains unidentified. TCRdb's copy holds only in-frame clones and misses some; the assay was immunoSEQ multiplex PCR. Here the sample spans some 50,000 clones, roughly 80% being singletons. This sample was included in a study of OX40 agonist ivuxolimab in advanced cancers. Study summary: Allowance was made for prior anti-PD-1, anti-PD-L1 or anti-CTLA-4 therapy, and roughly 39% had some. The study's findings and limits: The average count of expanded clones was higher among CD8+ T cells than among CD4+.

The germline V gene encodes CDR1 SGHTA and CDR2 FQGTGA. V shed 4 bases, J shed 8 bases, and the junction held 5 bases outside the gene matches. This CDR3 region has 15 residues. Autoimmune disease history or systemic immunosuppression barred patients. At cycle 4 day 1, cycle 7 day 1, and baseline, blood was sampled. The receptor was isolated from an adult with an advanced solid tumor such as melanoma, head and neck, liver or kidney cancer. This chain joins TRBV7-3 and TRBJ2-1, with 13 bases matching TRBD2. Here the sequenced sample was CD4+ or CD8+ T cells sorted from blood, taken in a trial of the OX40 agonist ivuxolimab. The CDR3 sequence: CASSSGTSGVDEQFF. The CDR3 region has the DNA TGTGCCAGCAGCTCCGGGACTAGCGGGGTTGATGAGCAGTTCTTC.